This is a list of T cell receptor beta chains from one sample in a study of blood T cells in healthy people across ages. A single record per CDR3 protein comes from TCRdb applying MiXCR to the 5' RACE reads. The sample contains about a million distinct CDR3 sequences, roughly 47% of which appear only once. The sample taken for sequencing was blood. Receptors originate from a woman in her sixties in good health. CDR3s include the opening cysteine and the closing phenylalanine or tryptophan. D genes are given only for firm matches. Expanded clones get a size class; other rows say once, few or many, or leave the size out.

cdr3_aa cdr3_nt clone_size d_call j_call v_call cdr3_length
CSATFLGSLGDTQYF TGCAGTGCTACCTTCCTGGGGAGCCTAGGAGATACGCAGTATTTT NA NA TRBJ2-3 TRBV20-1 15
CASRSRQGGTETQYF TGTGCCAGCAGGTCCAGACAGGGTGGAACAGAGACCCAGTACTTC NA TRBD1 TRBJ2-5 TRBV28 15
CASSPSLAGASYNEQYF TGTGCCAGCAGCCCATCTCTAGCGGGAGCCTCCTACAATGAGCAGTACTTC NA TRBD2 TRBJ2-7 TRBV11-1 17
CSVVEGSGGNTIYF TGCAGCGTCGTGGAGGGGTCCGGTGGAAACACCATATATTTT few NA TRBJ1-3 TRBV29-1 14
CASSYDAGLLGYEQYF TGTGCCAGCAGTTACGACGCGGGACTATTGGGCTACGAGCAGTACTTC NA TRBD2 TRBJ2-7 TRBV6-6 16
CASSPPGASGRLDIQYF TGTGCCAGCTCACCACCGGGGGCTAGCGGGAGGCTTGACATTCAGTACTTC NA TRBD2 TRBJ2-4 TRBV18 17
CSASRSNEQFF TGCAGTGCTAGTAGATCGAATGAGCAGTTCTTC NA NA TRBJ2-1 TRBV20-1 11
CASSQGDRVVETQYF TGCGCCAGCAGCCAAGGGGACAGGGTCGTAGAGACCCAGTACTTC few TRBD1 TRBJ2-5 TRBV4-1 15
CASSQLGVRQGNYEQYF TGTGCCAGCAGCCAACTGGGGGTAAGACAGGGAAATTACGAGCAGTACTTC few TRBD1 TRBJ2-7 TRBV4-2 17
CASSPAPGQAYNEQFF TGTGCCAGCAGTCCAGCTCCGGGACAGGCCTACAATGAGCAGTTCTTC NA TRBD1 TRBJ2-1 TRBV2 16
CASRPRGGDWGYEQYF TGTGCCAGCAGACCCAGGGGGGGGGATTGGGGCTACGAGCAGTACTTC NA NA TRBJ2-7 TRBV28 16
CASSQWGIRGRNTEAFF TGTGCCAGCAGCCAATGGGGGATTCGGGGGCGCAACACTGAAGCTTTCTTT NA NA TRBJ1-1 TRBV3-1 17
CASSLARGQGDYGYTF TGTGCCAGCAGCTTAGCTAGGGGACAGGGTGACTATGGCTACACCTTC few TRBD1 TRBJ1-2 TRBV7-9 16
CASSYLQQFGYGYTF TGTGCCAGCAGTTACTTACAGCAGTTTGGCTATGGCTACACCTTC NA NA TRBJ1-2 TRBV6-6 15
CASSQHSGSNQPQHF TGTGCCAGCAGCCAGCACAGCGGAAGCAATCAGCCCCAGCATTTT few NA TRBJ1-5 TRBV12-3/TRBV12-4 15
CATQGLAGEYEQYF TGTGCCACCCAGGGACTAGCGGGAGAATACGAGCAGTACTTC NA TRBD2 TRBJ2-7 TRBV10-3 14
CSATALLAGGTNEQFF TGCAGTGCTACGGCACTACTAGCGGGAGGCACCAATGAGCAGTTCTTC NA TRBD2 TRBJ2-1 TRBV20-1 16
CASSQSLGYNEQFF TGCGCCAGCAGCCAATCACTAGGTTACAATGAGCAGTTCTTC few NA TRBJ2-1 TRBV4-1 14
CASSLGQGAGTFF TGTGCCAGCAGCCTGGGACAGGGGGCCGGTACGTTCTTC NA TRBD1 TRBJ2-1 TRBV12-3/TRBV12-4 13
CASRRRDRKGETQYF TGTGCCAGCAGACGACGGGACAGAAAGGGAGAGACCCAGTACTTC NA TRBD1 TRBJ2-5 TRBV28 15
CASSANRGLGANVLTF TGTGCCAGCAGCGCAAATAGGGGGCTGGGGGCCAACGTCCTGACTTTC NA TRBD1 TRBJ2-6 TRBV7-9 16
CASSFTGQTYEQYF TGTGCCAGCAGTTTTACGGGACAAACCTACGAGCAGTACTTC once NA TRBJ2-7 TRBV28 14
CSASGTSGSIQVRTQYF TGCAGTGCTTCCGGGACTAGCGGGAGCATCCAGGTTAGGACCCAGTACTTC NA TRBD2 TRBJ2-5 TRBV20-1 17
CSVALTGTDTQYF TGCAGCGTTGCCCTGACAGGAACAGATACGCAGTATTTT few NA TRBJ2-3 TRBV29-1 13
CASSLRRTGTQIFTDTQYF TGTGCCAGCAGCCTTCGGCGTACCGGGACTCAAATATTCACAGATACGCAGTATTTT NA NA TRBJ2-3 TRBV14 19
CSVPRGGWETQYF TGCAGCGTCCCACGCGGGGGCTGGGAGACCCAGTACTTC NA NA TRBJ2-5 TRBV29-1 13
CASSLGTSGYRQETQYF TGTGCCAGCAGCTTGGGCACCTCAGGGTACCGACAAGAGACCCAGTACTTC NA NA TRBJ2-5 TRBV5-8 17
CASRRVGGGSTDTQYF TGTGCCAGCAGACGGGTCGGCGGAGGGAGCACAGATACGCAGTATTTT NA NA TRBJ2-3 TRBV12-3/TRBV12-4 16
CSVEGTGVNEQYF TGCAGCGTTGAAGGCACAGGGGTCAATGAGCAGTACTTC NA TRBD1 TRBJ2-7 TRBV29-1 13
CASSRTGTGPGAQYF TGTGCCAGCAGCCGAACCGGGACAGGCCCTGGGGCCCAGTACTTC few TRBD1 TRBJ2-5 TRBV9 15
CASSLVPPAGQSSYGYTF TGTGCCAGCAGCTTGGTCCCTCCAGCCGGACAATCGAGCTATGGCTACACCTTC NA NA TRBJ1-2 TRBV5-5 18
CSAKGQGIETQYF TGCAGTGCTAAGGGACAGGGAATAGAGACCCAGTACTTC few TRBD1 TRBJ2-5 TRBV20-1 13
CASSYGTGAEAFF TGTGCCAGCAGCTACGGGACAGGGGCTGAAGCTTTCTTT NA TRBD1 TRBJ1-1 TRBV13 13
CASSRLAGIAKNIQYF TGTGCCAGCAGTCGACTAGCAGGGATAGCCAAAAACATTCAGTACTTC NA TRBD2 TRBJ2-4 TRBV28 16
CASLAQTTYEQYF TGTGCCAGCCTCGCGCAAACAACCTACGAGCAGTACTTC NA NA TRBJ2-7 TRBV6-2/TRBV6-3 13
CSVELAGETQYF TGCAGCGTTGAACTAGCGGGAGAGACCCAGTACTTC NA TRBD2 TRBJ2-5 TRBV29-1 12
CSARSALAGSTYSYNEQFF TGCAGTGCTAGGTCGGCTCTAGCGGGAAGTACGTACTCCTACAATGAGCAGTTCTTC few TRBD2 TRBJ2-1 TRBV20-1 19
CASSPTDRGLAGLGDTQYF TGTGCCAGCAGCCCTACTGACAGGGGACTAGCGGGCCTGGGGGATACGCAGTATTTT few TRBD2 TRBJ2-3 TRBV27 19
CASSLSRASGYNEQYF TGTGCCAGCAGCTTATCCCGGGCTAGCGGTTACAATGAGCAGTACTTC once TRBD2 TRBJ2-7 TRBV7-9 16
CASSPRGAVNSPLHF TGTGCCAGCAGTCCGCGGGGGGCGGTGAATTCACCCCTCCACTTT NA NA TRBJ1-6 TRBV12-3/TRBV12-4 15
CASSPSGSRVYEQYF TGTGCCAGCAGCCCTAGCGGCAGTAGGGTTTACGAGCAGTACTTC NA TRBD2 TRBJ2-7 TRBV3-1 15
CASSPRAAQPQHF TGTGCCAGCAGCCCTAGGGCGGCTCAGCCCCAGCATTTT once NA TRBJ1-5 TRBV7-8 13
CASSRPGQTKNIQYF TGCGCCAGCAGCCGCCCAGGGCAAACCAAAAACATTCAGTACTTC NA NA TRBJ2-4 TRBV4-1 15
CASSQSRAGPGDEQYF TGTGCCAGCAGCCAAAGTCGAGCGGGACCCGGTGACGAGCAGTACTTC NA TRBD2 TRBJ2-7 TRBV3-1 16
CSARAGATYNEQFF TGCAGTGCCCGAGCGGGAGCAACCTACAATGAGCAGTTCTTC NA TRBD2 TRBJ2-1 TRBV20-1 14
CASSQVAQQYF TGTGCCAGCAGCCAAGTAGCTCAGCAGTATTTT NA NA TRBJ2-3 TRBV14 11
CSVESQGQETQYF TGCAGCGTTGAATCACAGGGTCAAGAGACCCAGTACTTC few NA TRBJ2-5 TRBV29-1 13
CASLTLGTMAYGQYF TGTGCCAGCCTGACACTCGGGACTATGGCTTACGGGCAGTACTTC NA TRBD2 TRBJ2-5 TRBV28 15
CSARGGTSGRAPETQYF TGCAGTGCTAGAGGGGGGACTAGCGGGAGAGCCCCAGAGACCCAGTACTTC few TRBD2 TRBJ2-5 TRBV20-1 17
CASSSTTRSKGEKLFF TGTGCCAGCAGTTCAACGACCCGTTCCAAGGGTGAAAAACTGTTTTTT NA NA TRBJ1-4 TRBV27 16
CASTGWEGPLADTQYF TGTGCCAGCACTGGGTGGGAGGGCCCTCTTGCAGATACGCAGTATTTT NA TRBD2 TRBJ2-3 TRBV2 16